This T cell receptor (beta chain) was profiled in a study of blood T cell repertoires in COVID-19. In the authors' workflow: How many nucleated cells were present was estimated from reference gene primer amplification. Profiled with immunoSEQ multiplex PCR; TCRdb holds only in-frame clones, not every one. D and trimming were read from the DNA, whereas the V and J calls and clone size are those reported in that table. The data contain about 150,000 clones, over 70% of them seen just once; the ten biggest clones take up over 35%. V gave up 6 bases and J gave up 0 bases, with 20 bases separating them. Germline CDR1 and CDR2: SGDLS and YYNGEE. This CDR3 is built from 17 residues.

The TCR comes from a human donor in a cohort sampled during active COVID-19. Sequenced input: peripheral blood. The J gene is TRBJ2-3, the V gene TRBV9, with D maybe TRBD2 (6 bases). CDR3 coding DNA: TGTGCCAGCAACCCCTCCGGGACTTCATATAGCACAGATACGCAGTATTTT. It translates to CASNPSGTSYSTDTQYF.